The 20 T cell receptor beta chains reported below all come from one sample, sequenced in a study of blood T cell repertoires in COVID-19 (dated by TCRdb to the early 2020s). The library was generated by the immunoSEQ multiplex PCR assay. TCRdb took this table from immuneACCESS and kept in-frame rearrangements with V and J called. Such tables lack part of the clones; where checked against another copy, unresolved V genes explain under half of the gap, and the rest is unexplained. The sample table records about 110,000 clones; roughly nine tenths of these occur just once. Less than 40% of the sample goes to the ten largest clones. The source material was peripheral blood. These receptors all come from a woman older than 75 with acute or convalescent COVID-19.

The genes are TRBV28 and TRBJ1-2; possible D gene TRBD1, 6 bases. Germline V gene data show CDR1 as MDHEN and CDR2 as SYDVKM. This CDR3 region has 13 residues. V lost 2 bases to trimming and J lost 8 bases, with 12 bases between them. CDR3: CASSLIRGGGYTF. The CDR3 region has the DNA TGTGCCAGCAGTTTAATTCGAGGGGGAGGCTACACCTTC.

This clone was observed once. The J gene is TRBJ2-7, the V gene TRBV6-2 or TRBV6-3; D ambiguous. The CDR3 has 11 amino acids. V was trimmed by 6 bases and J by 3 bases, leaving 6 bases between them. The germline CDR1 and CDR2 sequences are MNHEY and SVGEGT. The CDR3 DNA reads TGTGCCAGCAGCCCTCTCTACGAGCAGTACTTC. This gives the protein CASSPLYEQYF.

The J gene is TRBJ1-5, the V gene TRBV12-3 or TRBV12-4, with D possibly matching TRBD1 (5 bases). V lost 4 bases and J 4 bases, leaving 8 bases between the germline ends. This CDR3 region has 13 residues. The CDR3 protein is CASSWGGNQPQHF. The CDR3 DNA reads TGTGCCAGCAGTTGGGGGGGGAATCAGCCCCAGCATTTT.

The gene calls are TRBV30 and TRBJ2-3; 7 positions match TRBD2. Germline trimming cut 4 bases from V and 9 bases from J; bases unmatched to any gene: 7. CDR3 length equals 12 residues. Germline V lookup: CDR1 GTSNPN, CDR2 SVGIG (reference sequence). CDR3 residues: CAWNPPGGTQYF. The DNA for the CDR3 is TGTGCCTGGAACCCCCCGGGGGGAACGCAGTATTTT.

The V and J genes are TRBV7-2 and TRBJ1-1, with D tentatively TRBD1 (5 bases). The V end was cut by 1 base, the J end by 6 bases, with 15 bases between. This CDR3 spans 15 amino acids. The V gene's germline CDR1 is SGHTA and CDR2 FQGNSA. Here the CDR3 reads CASSLEVGGLSEAFF. The CDR3 nucleotides are TGTGCCAGCAGCTTAGAAGTGGGGGGTCTCTCTGAAGCTTTCTTT.

The J gene is TRBJ2-5, the V gene TRBV5-4, with D tentatively TRBD1 (5 bases). This CDR3 has 13 amino acids. Germline values: CDR1 SGHNT, CDR2 YYREEE (reference sequence). The V gene lost 2 bases and the J gene lost 4 bases, with 9 bases spanning the gap. The CDR3 DNA reads as TGTGCCAGCAGCTTAGGGGTGGGAGAGACCCAGTACTTC. This encodes CASSLGVGETQYF.

This chain joins TRBV7-8 and TRBJ1-3; D is unclear. Trimming cost V 5 bases and J 4 bases, with 12 bases left between them. Per the germline V gene, CDR1 is SGHVS and CDR2 is FQNEAQ. The CDR3 runs 14 residues. CDR3 residues: CASSRLGDGNTIYF. The DNA of the CDR3 is TGTGCCAGCAGCCGCTTGGGAGACGGAAACACCATATATTTT. The full variable domain, in which reference TRBV7-8 and TRBJ1-3 provide the parts outside the CDR3, is GAGVSQSPRYKVAKRGQDVALRCDPISGHVSLFWYQQALGQGPEFLTYFQNEAQLDKSGLPSDRFFAERPEGSVSTLKIQRTQQEDSAVYLCASSRLGDGNTIYFGEGSWLTVV.

This chain joins TRBV10-3 and TRBJ1-5; 10 bases map to TRBD1. The CDR3 has 18 amino acids. CDR1 is ENHRY, CDR2 SYGVKD, per germline. V gave up 2 bases and J gave up 1 base; unmatched junction bases: 8. The CDR3 is CAISEPGQGGESNQPQHF. Written as DNA, the CDR3 is TGTGCCATCAGTGAGCCAGGACAGGGGGGAGAGAGCAATCAGCCCCAGCATTTT.

The rearrangement uses TRBV5-6 and TRBJ2-7, with 12 bases matching TRBD1. Germline V gene data show CDR1 as SGHDT and CDR2 as YYEEEE. Losses at the gene ends were 0 bases for V and 5 bases for J; bases not matched to a gene: 6. The CDR3 is 16 residues long. CDR3 amino acids: CASSLEGTGGLDEQYF. The CDR3 DNA sequence: TGTGCCAGCAGCTTGGAAGGGACAGGGGGCTTGGACGAGCAGTACTTC. Full variable domain (outside the CDR3, taken from reference TRBV5-6 and TRBJ2-7): DAGVTQSPTHLIKTRGQQVTLRCSPKSGHDTVSWYQQALGQGPQFIFQYYEEEERQRGNFPDRFSGHQFPNYSSELNVNALLLGDSALYLCASSLEGTGGLDEQYFGPGTRLTVT.

In this sample, this clone turned up once. The rearrangement joins TRBV19 to TRBJ2-1, with 9 bases that match TRBD1. V shed 4 bases and J 4 bases; nucleotides not matched to a gene: 5. This CDR3 is 15 amino acids long. Germline V CDR1 and CDR2: LNHDA, SQIVND (reference sequence). CDR3 nucleotide sequence: TGTGCCAGTAGTAAACAGGGGGCCGGATACAATGAGCAGTTCTTC. Protein: CASSKQGAGYNEQFF. Full variable domain (rest looked up from reference TRBV19 and TRBJ2-1): DGGITQSPKYLFRKEGQNVTLSCEQNLNHDAMYWYRQDPGQGLRLIYYSQIVNDFQKGDIAEGYSVSREKKESFPLTVTSAQKNPTAFYLCASSKQGAGYNEQFFGPGTRLTVL.

The chain combines TRBV12-5 with TRBJ1-1, with unresolved D. The length of the CDR3 is 12 residues. CDR1 LGHNT and CDR2 FRNRAP come from the germline V gene. V was shortened by 5 bases and J by 3 bases, with 7 bases between the two germline ends. The CDR3 region is CASGPIDTEAFF. The CDR3 DNA is TGTGCTAGTGGTCCAATAGACACTGAAGCTTTCTTT.

The chain couples TRBV6-5 to TRBJ2-7; D is perhaps TRBD2 (6 bases). Germline V gives CDR1 MNHEY, CDR2 SVGAGI. The V end was cut by 7 bases, the J end by 2 bases, with 15 bases between. CDR3 length: 14 residues. CDR3: CASTPPGVPYEQYF. CDR3 nucleotides: TGTGCCAGCACTCCCCCGGGGGTACCCTACGAGCAGTACTTC.

The gene calls are TRBV7-2 and TRBJ1-3; TRBD1 aligns across 10 bases. Germline CDR1 is SGHTA and CDR2 is FQGNSA. With V trimmed by 0 bases and J by 2 bases, 1 base remained unmatched. The CDR3 is made up of 16 amino acids. The CDR3, as DNA: TGTGCCAGCAGCTTAGCCGGGACAGGGGCTGGAAACACCATATATTTT. As protein: CASSLAGTGAGNTIYF.

The V gene is TRBV13, the J gene TRBJ2-7, with 9 bases matching TRBD1. CDR1 PRHDT and CDR2 FYEKMQ come from the germline V gene (reference sequence). The CDR3 contains 15 residues. The V gene end was trimmed by 5 bases and the J gene end by 3 bases; junction bases not matched to a gene: 8. Here the CDR3 DNA reads TGTGCCAGCAGCCGGGACAGGGCCACTCTCTACGAGCAGTACTTC. This encodes CASSRDRATLYEQYF.

J is TRBJ2-1 and V is TRBV7-9, with TRBD2 matching 7 bases. Trimming at V came to 6 bases and at J to 4 bases, leaving 3 bases not matched to a gene. CDR1 and CDR2 from the germline V gene are SEHNR and FQNEAQ (reference sequence). The CDR3 consists of 13 residues. The CDR3 protein is CASRGGEYNEQFF. The CDR3 nucleotides read TGTGCCAGCAGGGGAGGGGAGTACAATGAGCAGTTCTTC.

This rearrangement joins TRBV29-1 to TRBJ2-1, with D possibly TRBD1 on 6 matching bases. Germline CDR1 is SQVTM and CDR2 is ANQGSEA. Trimming took off 3 bases at V and 0 bases at J, with 12 bases between the two ends. The CDR3 spans 15 residues. The DNA for the CDR3 is TGCAGCGTTGACTCCCAGGGGTTCTCCTACAATGAGCAGTTCTTC. This codes for CSVDSQGFSYNEQFF.

This chain uses TRBV7-9 with TRBJ2-1; a weak D match, TRBD1 (6 bases). The CDR3 runs 16 residues. Germline V gene lookup returns CDR1 SEHNR and CDR2 FQNEAQ (reference sequence). The V gene lost 6 bases and the J gene lost 2 bases, with 17 bases spanning the gap. CDR3 sequence: CASRPPHRAPYNEQFF. Here the CDR3 DNA reads TGTGCCAGCAGACCCCCCCACAGGGCCCCCTACAATGAGCAGTTCTTC. The full variable domain, rest sourced from reference TRBV7-9 and TRBJ2-1, is DTGVSQNPRHKITKRGQNVTFRCDPISEHNRLYWYRQTLGQGPEFLTYFQNEAQLEKSRLLSDRFSAERPKGSFSTLEIQRTEQGDSAMYLCASRPPHRAPYNEQFFGPGTRLTVL.

This clone was seen once. The chain recombines TRBV6-5 with TRBJ1-5; no firm D call. Trimming removed 6 bases at V and 7 bases at J, with 16 bases between. Germline CDR1 and CDR2: MNHEY and SVGAGI. The CDR3 contains 14 residues. The DNA for the CDR3 is TGTGCCAGCAGGTCCCTGTTACCGGGGCAGCCCCAGCATTTT. This gives the protein CASRSLLPGQPQHF.

This clone was seen more than once but under ten times. The V gene is TRBV9, the J gene TRBJ2-2, with D perhaps matching TRBD1 (5 bases). CDR3 length equals 15 residues. Trimming stripped 1 base from V and 4 bases from J, with 11 bases between. Germline V gene lookup returns CDR1 SGDLS and CDR2 YYNGEE. The CDR3 coding sequence is TGTGCCAGCAGCGTACAGGGTAGCATCACCGGGGAGCTGTTTTTT. Encoded protein: CASSVQGSITGELFF.

The genes are TRBV28 and TRBJ2-3, with 8 positions matching TRBD1. The CDR3 is 14 amino acids. With V trimmed by 5 bases and J by 1 base, 2 bases remained unmatched. Germline V gives CDR1 MDHEN, CDR2 SYDVKM. CDR3 sequence: CASSGTGGTDTQYF. The CDR3 nucleotides are TGTGCCAGCAGTGGGACAGGAGGCACAGATACGCAGTATTTT.